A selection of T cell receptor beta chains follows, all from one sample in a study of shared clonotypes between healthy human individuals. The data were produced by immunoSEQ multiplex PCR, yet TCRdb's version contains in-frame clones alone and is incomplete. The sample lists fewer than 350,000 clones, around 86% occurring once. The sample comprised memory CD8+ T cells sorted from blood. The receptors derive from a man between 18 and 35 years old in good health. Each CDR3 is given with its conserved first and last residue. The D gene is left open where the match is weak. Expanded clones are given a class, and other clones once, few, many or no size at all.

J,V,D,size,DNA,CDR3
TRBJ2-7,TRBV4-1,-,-,TGCGCCAGCAGCCAAGAAGAGTGGTGGGAGCAGTACTTC,CASSQEEWWEQYF
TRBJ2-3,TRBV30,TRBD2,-,TGTGCCTGGAGTATAGGGACTAGCGGGAGGAGGGGCACAGATACGCAGTATTTT,CAWSIGTSGRRGTDTQYF
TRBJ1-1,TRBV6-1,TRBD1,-,TGTGCCAGCAGTGTGGACAGGGGGCTGTGGATGAACACTGAAGCTTTCTTT,CASSVDRGLWMNTEAFF
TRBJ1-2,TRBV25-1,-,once,TGTGCCAGCACCTGCGGGCCAACAGTCTATGGCTACACCTTC,CASTCGPTVYGYTF
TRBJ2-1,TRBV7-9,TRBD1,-,TGTGCCAGCAGCTTATGGGACAGGGATGACAATGAGCAGTTCTTC,CASSLWDRDDNEQFF
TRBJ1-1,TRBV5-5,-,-,TGTGCCAGCAGCCGCACGGCCGGCGTTGAAGCTTTCTTT,CASSRTAGVEAFF
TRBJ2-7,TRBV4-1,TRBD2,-,TGCGCCAGCAGCCAAAAGAGCGGGGGAACCTCCTACGAGCAGTACTTC,CASSQKSGGTSYEQYF
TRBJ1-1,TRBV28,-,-,TGTGCCAGCAGTTTTCGGCGCGCTGAAGCTTTCTTT,CASSFRRAEAFF
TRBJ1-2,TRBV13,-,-,TGTGCCAGCAGCTCCCAGTCCGGGACGGCTCACTATGGCTACACCTTC,CASSSQSGTAHYGYTF
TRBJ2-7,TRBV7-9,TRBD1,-,TGTGCCAGCAGGGAAACCGGGACAGGGGCCTACGAGCAGTACTTC,CASRETGTGAYEQYF
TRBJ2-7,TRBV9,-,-,TGTGCCAGCAGTCGGGATAACACCTACGAGCAGTACTTC,CASSRDNTYEQYF
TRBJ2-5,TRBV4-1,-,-,TGCGCCAGCAGCCAAGACTTTGAAGAGACCCAGTACTTC,CASSQDFEETQYF
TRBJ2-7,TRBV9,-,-,TGTGCCAGCAGCGTGGCGGATTATTACGAGCAGTACTTC,CASSVADYYEQYF
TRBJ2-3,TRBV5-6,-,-,TGTGCCAGCAGCTTGGGAGCGAGGGGAGATACGCAGTATTTT,CASSLGARGDTQYF
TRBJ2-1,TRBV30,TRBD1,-,TGTGCCTGGGTGGGGACAGTTTCGTTGAGCTCCTACAATGAGCAGTTCTTC,CAWVGTVSLSSYNEQFF
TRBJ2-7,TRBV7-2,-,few,TGTGCCAGCAGCCAAGGCACAGCCGGGGGCGAGCAGTACTTC,CASSQGTAGGEQYF
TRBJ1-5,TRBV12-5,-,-,TGTGCTAGTGGCCCCGTTGGGCAGGGTCAGCCCCAGCATTTT,CASGPVGQGQPQHF
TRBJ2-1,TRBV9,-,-,TGTGCCAGCAGCTTTGGGGGGGCTCCTTACAATGAGCAGTTCTTC,CASSFGGAPYNEQFF
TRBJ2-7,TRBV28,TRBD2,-,TGTGCCAGCAGTTTCGCGGGGGGGACCTACGAGCAGTACTTC,CASSFAGGTYEQYF
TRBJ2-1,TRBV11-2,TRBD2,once,TGTGCCAGCAGCTTAGACGGGCGGGGGGTCTACAATGAGCAGTTCTTC,CASSLDGRGVYNEQFF
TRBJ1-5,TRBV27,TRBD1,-,TGTGCCAGCAGTTGGGGGACAGGGGGGAAGCCCCAGCATTTT,CASSWGTGGKPQHF
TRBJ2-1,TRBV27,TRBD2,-,TGTGCCAGCAGTTACCTAGCGGGACTTGGCAATGAGCAGTTCTTC,CASSYLAGLGNEQFF
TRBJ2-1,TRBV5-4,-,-,TGTGCCAGCAGCTTGCGGGACAATGAGCAGTTCTTC,CASSLRDNEQFF
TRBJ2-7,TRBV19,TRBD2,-,TGTGCCAGTAGTGCGGGGGACCCCCGCTCCTACGAGCAGTACTTC,CASSAGDPRSYEQYF
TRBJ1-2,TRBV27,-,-,TGTGCCAGCGGCTCAATCGGAGGAACGTATGGCTACACCTTC,CASGSIGGTYGYTF
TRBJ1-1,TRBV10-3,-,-,TGTGCCATCAGACGACCGAGGAACACTGAAGCTTTCTTT,CAIRRPRNTEAFF
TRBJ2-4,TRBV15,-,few,TGTGCCACCAGCCGGGGGGCTGGGTGGGAAAACATTCAGTACTTC,CATSRGAGWENIQYF
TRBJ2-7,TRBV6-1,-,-,TGTGCCAGCATTCACAGTCCCTACGAGCAGTACTTC,CASIHSPYEQYF
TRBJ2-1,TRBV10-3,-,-,TGTGCCATCAGTGAGCTGCCCGGGATTCGCTACAATGAGCAGTTCTTC,CAISELPGIRYNEQFF
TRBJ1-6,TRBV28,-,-,TGTGCCAGCAGTTTAGTGAGCTCCTATAATTCACCCCTCCACTTT,CASSLVSSYNSPLHF
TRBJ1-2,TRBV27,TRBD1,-,TGTGCCAGCAGTCCCCTCGTGGGACAGGGCTTACAGGGCTACACCTTC,CASSPLVGQGLQGYTF
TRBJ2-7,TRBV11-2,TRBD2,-,TGTGCCAGCAGCTTAGCCCTAGCGGGAGTCTACGAGCAGTACTTC,CASSLALAGVYEQYF